The entry that follows covers one T cell receptor beta chain sequence. These data come from a study of blood T cell repertoires in COVID-19. The wider study: COVID-19 samples, acute and convalescent, were from the United States, Italy and Spain. The cDNA or gDNA used as material had been derived from T cells, B-cell-depleted T cells, or PBMCs.

Authors' analysis steps: Cell counts per sample came from amplifying reference gene primers. Assay used: immunoSEQ multiplex PCR; TCRdb lists only in-frame clones, some missing. V, J and clone size are those of that table, while D and trimming were read from the DNA. The table records 150,000 to 200,000 clones, around 93% of them present only once. The TCR was taken from a woman in her fifties or sixties with acute or convalescent COVID-19. The sample comprised peripheral blood.

CDR3 residues: CATSGGVNGYTF. The CDR3 bases are TGTGCCACCAGTGGGGGGGTTAATGGCTACACCTTC. The chain uses TRBV24-1 and TRBJ1-2, with D tentatively TRBD1 (5 bases). There are 12 residues in the CDR3. V was pared by 5 bases and J by 6 bases, with 9 bases between. CDR1 is KGHDR, CDR2 SFDVKD, per germline.